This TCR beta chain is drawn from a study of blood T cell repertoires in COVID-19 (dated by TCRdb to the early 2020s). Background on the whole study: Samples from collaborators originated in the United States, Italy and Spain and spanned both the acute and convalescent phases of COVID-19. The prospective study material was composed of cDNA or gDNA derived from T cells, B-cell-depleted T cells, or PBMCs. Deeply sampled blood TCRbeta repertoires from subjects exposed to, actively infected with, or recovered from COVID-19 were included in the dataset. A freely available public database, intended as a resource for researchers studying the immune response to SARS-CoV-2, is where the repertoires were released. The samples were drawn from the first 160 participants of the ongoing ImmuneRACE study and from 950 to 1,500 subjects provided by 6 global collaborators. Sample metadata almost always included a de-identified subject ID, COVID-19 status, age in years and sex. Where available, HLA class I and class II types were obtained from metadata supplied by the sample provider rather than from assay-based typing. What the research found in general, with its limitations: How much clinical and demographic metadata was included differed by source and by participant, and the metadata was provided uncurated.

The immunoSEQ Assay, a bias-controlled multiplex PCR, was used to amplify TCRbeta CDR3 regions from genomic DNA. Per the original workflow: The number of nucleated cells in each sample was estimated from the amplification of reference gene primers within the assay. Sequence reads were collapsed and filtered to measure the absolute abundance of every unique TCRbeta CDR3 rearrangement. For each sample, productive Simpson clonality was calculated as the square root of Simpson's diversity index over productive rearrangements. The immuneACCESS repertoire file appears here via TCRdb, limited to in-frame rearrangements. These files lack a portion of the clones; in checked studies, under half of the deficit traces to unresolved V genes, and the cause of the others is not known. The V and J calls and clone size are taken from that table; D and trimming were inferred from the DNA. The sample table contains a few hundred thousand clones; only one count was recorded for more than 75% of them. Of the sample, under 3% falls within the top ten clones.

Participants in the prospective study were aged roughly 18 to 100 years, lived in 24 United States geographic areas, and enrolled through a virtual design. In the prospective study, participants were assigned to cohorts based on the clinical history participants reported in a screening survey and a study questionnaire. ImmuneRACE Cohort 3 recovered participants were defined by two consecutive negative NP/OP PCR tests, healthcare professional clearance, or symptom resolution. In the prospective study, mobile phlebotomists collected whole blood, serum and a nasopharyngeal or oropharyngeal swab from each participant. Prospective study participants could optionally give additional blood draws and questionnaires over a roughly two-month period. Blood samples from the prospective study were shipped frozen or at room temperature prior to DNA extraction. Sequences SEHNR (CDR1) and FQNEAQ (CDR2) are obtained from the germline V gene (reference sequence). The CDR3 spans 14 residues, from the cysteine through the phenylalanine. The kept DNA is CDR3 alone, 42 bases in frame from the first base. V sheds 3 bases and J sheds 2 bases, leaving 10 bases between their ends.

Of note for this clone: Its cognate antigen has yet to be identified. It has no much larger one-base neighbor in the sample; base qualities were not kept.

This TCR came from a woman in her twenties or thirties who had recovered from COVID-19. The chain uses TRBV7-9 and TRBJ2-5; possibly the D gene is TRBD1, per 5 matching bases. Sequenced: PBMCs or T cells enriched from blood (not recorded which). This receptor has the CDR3 CASSLTDGQETQYF. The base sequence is TGTGCCAGCAGCTTGACAGACGGACAAGAGACCCAGTACTTC. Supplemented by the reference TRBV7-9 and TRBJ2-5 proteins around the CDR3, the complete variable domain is DTGVSQNPRHKITKRGQNVTFRCDPISEHNRLYWYRQTLGQGPEFLTYFQNEAQLEKSRLLSDRFSAERPKGSFSTLEIQRTEQGDSAMYLCASSLTDGQETQYFGPGTRLLVL.